These 10 T cell receptor beta chains share one sample of origin, sequenced in a study of cytomegalovirus exposure and HLA in healthy donors. With 60 Vbeta and 13 Jbeta primers, the PCR was carried out. Clones were sequenced by immunoSEQ multiplex PCR, and TCRdb holds only the in-frame ones, with some missing. The sample includes under 200,000 clones, under 80% seen only once; the top ten take 2.5% to 3.5%. The sequencing input was PBMCs. The origin of the receptors is a female donor in good health and CMV-seronegative.

The chain is built from TRBV27 and TRBJ2-7; tentative D call: TRBD1 (6 bases). The germline gives CDR1 MNHEY, CDR2 SMNVEV (reference sequence). Trimming cost V 6 bases and J 4 bases, with 19 bases left between them. The CDR3 loop spans 15 amino acids. The CDR3 protein is CASRAAGTPFYEQYF. DNA of the CDR3: TGTGCCAGCAGGGCAGCCGGGACACCTTTTTACGAGCAGTACTTC.

This clone was observed a single time. The J gene is TRBJ1-5, the V gene TRBV18, with 9 bases matching TRBD1. The CDR3 spans 15 residues. The V gene's germline CDR1 is KGHSH and CDR2 LQKENI. The V segment lost 3 bases and the J segment 9 bases; nucleotides outside the gene matches: 9. In nucleotides, the CDR3 is TGTGCCAGCTCACCTACAGGGGGCCCTCGGGGGCCCCAGCATTTT. This codes for CASSPTGGPRGPQHF.

This clone was observed once. The genes are TRBV19 and TRBJ2-1; 9 bases are shared with TRBD2. The CDR3 loop spans 16 amino acids. Germline V gives CDR1 LNHDA, CDR2 SQIVND (reference sequence). The V segment lost 3 bases and the J segment 0 bases; nucleotides outside the gene matches: 3. CDR3 region: CASSIAGGVSYNEQFF. In DNA form, the CDR3 reads TGTGCCAGTAGTATCGCGGGAGGGGTCTCCTACAATGAGCAGTTCTTC.

Details on this clone: Germline is not matched at one junction end, which may reflect a read error. This sample includes further DNA sequences coding for the same CDR3. The chain employs TRBV30 and TRBJ2-3, with a weak D call TRBD2 (5 bases). The germline gives CDR1 GTSNPN, CDR2 SVGIG (reference sequence). The CDR3 loop spans 16 amino acids. CDR3 region: CAWSVGLATSTDTQYF. In DNA, the CDR3 is TGCGCCTGGAGTGTAGGGCTAGCAACAAGCACAGATACGCAGTATTTT.

The chain links TRBV5-1 to TRBJ2-7; no clear D. Germline CDR1 reads SGHRS; CDR2 reads YFSETQ. Deletions cut 0 bases from V and 3 bases from J, with 4 bases between. This CDR3 comprises 12 residues. CDR3 DNA sequence: TGCGCCAGCAGCTTGGCAGACTACGAGCAGTACTTC. Translation gives CASSLADYEQYF.

The chain links TRBV15 to TRBJ2-5, with TRBD1 as a possible D gene (7 bases). V lost 3 bases and J 1 base, leaving 12 bases between the germline ends. Germline assignment: CDR1 LNHNV and CDR2 YYDKDF (reference sequence). There are 15 residues in the CDR3. CDR3 nucleotide sequence: TGTGCCACCAGCAGGGGCGGGACAGCCCAAGAGACCCAGTACTTC. Translation: CATSRGGTAQETQYF.

This clone came up once. The V gene is TRBV15, the J gene TRBJ2-1, with TRBD2 matching over 11 bases. CDR3 length: 20 residues. Germline CDR1 is LNHNV and CDR2 is YYDKDF (reference sequence). Trimming cost V 3 bases and J 3 bases; bases outside gene matches: 16. This CDR3 is CATSRGTSGSGLSYYNEQFF. The CDR3 coding sequence is TGTGCCACCAGCAGGGGAACTAGCGGGAGTGGATTATCGTACTACAATGAGCAGTTCTTC.

The chain has TRBV5-4 and TRBJ2-7; 9 positions agree with TRBD2. Trimming cost V 5 bases and J 1 base; bases outside gene matches: 7. This CDR3 has 15 residues. Germline assignment: CDR1 SGHNT and CDR2 YYREEE (reference sequence). For the CDR3, the DNA is TGTGCCAGCAGTACTACGAGCGGGAGGTCCTACGAGCAGTACTTC. Its translation is CASSTTSGRSYEQYF.

The chain is built from TRBV5-4 and TRBJ1-1; 9 bases match TRBD1. The trim removed 2 bases at V and 6 bases at J, leaving 2 bases unmatched. CDR3 length: 13 residues. The germline V gene encodes CDR1 SGHNT and CDR2 YYREEE (reference sequence). The DNA for the CDR3 is TGTGCCAGCAGCTTTGACAGGGGGTCTGAAGCTTTCTTT. Protein sequence: CASSFDRGSEAFF.

This clone was picked up one time. This chain links TRBV13 with TRBJ1-1; no firm D call. In germline, CDR1 is PRHDT, CDR2 FYEKMQ (reference sequence). This CDR3 spans 15 amino acids. V was pared by 0 bases and J by 3 bases, with 11 bases between. The CDR3 nucleotides are TGTGCCAGCAGCTTAGGTTCTGGGAGGCACACTGAAGCTTTCTTT. Amino acids: CASSLGSGRHTEAFF.